Each of the 18 T cell receptor beta chains below was sequenced from the same sample in a study of response to subunit inactivated influenza vaccine. From the RT-PCR reads, TCRdb called clonotypes with MiXCR, one entry per CDR3 protein. The data show about 240,000 distinct CDR3 sequences, 12% seen once. Source: non-naive T cells sorted from PBMCs, taken less than 15 days before vaccination. These receptors were obtained from a man in his fifties or sixties who received an inactivated influenza vaccine.

This chain's CDR3 is CASTIAGTRGNEQFF. For the CDR3, the DNA is TGTGCCAGCACAATCGCCGGGACTCGAGGAAATGAGCAGTTCTTC. The V and J genes are TRBV6-1 and TRBJ2-1; D possibly corresponds to TRBD2 (6 bases). Germline assignment: CDR1 MNHNS and CDR2 SASEGT. The CDR3 runs 15 residues. The germline V and J ends were trimmed by 7 bases and 7 bases, with 20 bases remaining between them.

This clonotype was observed at least ten times. The V and J genes are TRBV28 and TRBJ2-1, with TRBD2 identical over 9 bases. CDR1 and CDR2 from the germline V gene are MDHEN and SYDVKM. The CDR3 covers 20 residues. The V and J ends lost 3 bases and 3 bases, in that order; junction bases with no gene match: 18. The CDR3 DNA reads TGTGCCAGCAGTTTGGAGGCGCCAGCGGGGGGCCGTTGGGTCTACAATGAGCAGTTCTTC. It yields the protein CASSLEAPAGGRWVYNEQFF.

This clonotype was counted at least ten times. The chain carries TRBV10-3 and TRBJ1-5, with D perhaps matching TRBD1 (5 bases). Per germline, CDR1 ENHRY and CDR2 SYGVKD. Between the trimmed V and J ends, which lost 10 bases and 3 bases, there was a span of 16 bases. The CDR3 is made up of 14 amino acids. DNA for the CDR3: TGTGCCACATCCGATACAGGAGCCAATCAGCCCCAGCATTTT. It is translated as CATSDTGANQPQHF.

This chain uses TRBV10-3 with TRBJ2-7, with a weak D call TRBD1 (6 bases). Germline V lookup: CDR1 ENHRY, CDR2 SYGVKD. V gave up 2 bases and J gave up 2 bases, with 19 bases separating them. The CDR3 totals 17 residues. CDR3 loop: CAISEPPGTRNTYEQYF. CDR3 DNA sequence: TGTGCCATCAGTGAGCCGCCCGGGACACGGAATACCTACGAGCAGTACTTC.

This clonotype has a handful of counts. The chain couples TRBV6-1 to TRBJ1-6, with 8 nucleotides matching TRBD1. The J segment lost 7 bases and the V segment lost 7 bases, leaving 12 bases of the junction unmatched. Germline V gene sequence: CDR1 MNHNS, CDR2 SASEGT. This CDR3 is built from 16 residues. The CDR3 reads CASTRGAGGRNSPLHF. In nucleotides, the CDR3 is TGTGCCAGCACCAGAGGGGCAGGGGGCAGGAATTCACCCCTCCACTTT.

The V call is TRBV5-1, the J call TRBJ2-7; D call uncertain. CDR3 size: 13 residues. Trimming took 4 bases from V and 6 from J, leaving 14 bases between them. The germline V gene has CDR1 SGHRS and CDR2 YFSETQ. CDR3 residues: CASSGPNLAEQYF. The CDR3 nucleotides are TGCGCCAGCAGCGGACCAAACCTCGCCGAGCAGTACTTC.

CDR3 sequence (DNA): TGTGCCAGCTCACCCATCCGATTGAGGTCCGGGGCCAACGTCCTGACTTTC. It specifies CASSPIRLRSGANVLTF. V usage is TRBV18 and J usage is TRBJ2-6; D unresolved. V gave up 3 bases and J gave up 4 bases, with 16 bases separating them. Germline CDR1 and CDR2: KGHSH and LQKENI. This CDR3 spans 17 amino acids. Looking up the rest from reference TRBV18 and TRBJ2-6 gives the full variable domain: NAGVMQNPRHLVRRRGQEARLRCSPMKGHSHVYWYRQLPEEGLKFMVYLQKENIIDESGMPKERFSAEFPKEGPSILRIQQVVRGDSAAYFCASSPIRLRSGANVLTFGAGSRLTVL.

The chain recombines TRBV5-1 with TRBJ2-2; D remains ambiguous. CDR1 and CDR2 from the germline V gene are SGHRS and YFSETQ. V was clipped by 0 bases and J by 8 bases, with 8 bases between them. The CDR3 covers 13 residues. CDR3 coding DNA: TGCGCCAGCAGCTTGGAAGGTTCTGGGGAGCTGTTTTTT. This sequence encodes CASSLEGSGELFF.

This clonotype appeared a few times. The chain joins TRBV7-9 to TRBJ2-2; TRBD2 is a possible D gene (6 bases). Germline V gene data show CDR1 as SEHNR and CDR2 as FQNEAQ (reference sequence). The CDR3 covers 14 residues. Trimming stripped 2 bases from V and 4 bases from J, with 8 bases between. The CDR3 is CASSLKLATGELFF. Written as DNA, the CDR3 is TGTGCCAGCAGCTTAAAACTAGCCACCGGGGAGCTGTTTTTT.

This clonotype was recorded at least ten times. The chain uses TRBV5-1 and TRBJ2-1, with no clear D. Trimming shortened V by 0 bases and J by 6 bases, and 10 bases separated the two germline ends. This CDR3 comprises 14 residues. CDR1 is SGHRS, CDR2 YFSETQ, per germline. The CDR3 spells CASSLGPASNEQFF. Written as DNA, the CDR3 is TGCGCCAGCAGCTTGGGGCCCGCGTCCAATGAGCAGTTCTTC. The full variable domain, with the rest looked up from reference TRBV5-1 and TRBJ2-1, is KAGVTQTPRYLIKTRGQQVTLSCSPISGHRSVSWYQQTPGQGLQFLFEYFSETQRNKGNFPGRFSGRQFSNSRSEMNVSTLELGDSALYLCASSLGPASNEQFFGPGTRLTVL.

This clonotype was seen a handful of times. The gene calls are TRBV9 and TRBJ2-1; D gene unclear. Trimming took 0 bases from V and 7 from J, leaving 11 bases between them. Germline CDR1 and CDR2: SGDLS and YYNGEE. The CDR3 length is 14 residues. The chain's CDR3 is CASSVGPNGNEQFF. Written as DNA, the CDR3 is TGTGCCAGCAGCGTAGGTCCTAATGGGAATGAGCAGTTCTTC.

The genes are TRBV11-2 and TRBJ2-2; D uncertain. The germline V and J ends were trimmed by 2 bases and 6 bases, with 10 bases remaining between them. Germline V gene sequence: CDR1 SGHAT, CDR2 FQNNGV. The CDR3 extends over 14 amino acids. The CDR3 nucleotides are TGTGCCAGCAGCTTAAGACAAGTTGCCGGGGAGCTGTTTTTT. This translates into CASSLRQVAGELFF. The whole variable domain, remainder taken from reference TRBV11-2 and TRBJ2-2, is EAGVAQSPRYKIIEKRQSVAFWCNPISGHATLYWYQQILGQGPKLLIQFQNNGVVDDSQLPKDRFSAERLKGVDSTLKIQPAKLEDSAVYLCASSLRQVAGELFFGEGSRLTVL.

This clonotype was observed a handful of times. V gene TRBV3-1 combines with J gene TRBJ1-1; D unclear. CDR1 is LGHDT, CDR2 YNNKEL, per germline (reference sequence). Trimming removed 6 bases from V and 1 base from J, with 9 bases in between. CDR3 length: 13 residues. The CDR3 loop reads CASRRTANTEAFF. The CDR3 nucleotides read TGTGCCAGCAGGAGGACGGCGAACACTGAAGCTTTCTTT.

Only a few counts were recorded for this clonotype. The gene calls are TRBV3-1 and TRBJ1-5; no definite D call. Germline V gene sequence: CDR1 LGHDT, CDR2 YNNKEL (reference sequence). With 5 bases removed from V and 5 bases from J, the gap between germline ends came to 10 bases. The CDR3 is 13 amino acids. The CDR3 bases are TGTGCCAGCAGCAGGGAGCAGGATCAGCCCCAGCATTTT. It translates to CASSREQDQPQHF.

The CDR3 DNA reads TGCAGCGTTGAAAAAGGGGTTGAGCAGTACTTC. Its protein product is CSVEKGVEQYF. This chain links TRBV29-1 with TRBJ2-7; D is perhaps TRBD1 (5 bases). Trimming took 2 bases from V and 7 from J, leaving 9 bases between them. CDR3 length: 11 amino acids. CDR1 is SQVTM and CDR2 is ANQGSEA in the germline V gene.

This clonotype has a handful of counts. The chain is built from TRBV6-6 and TRBJ2-1; 7 bases map to TRBD1. Per the germline V gene, CDR1 is MNHNY and CDR2 is SVGAGI (reference sequence). With 6 bases clipped from V and 1 base from J, the junction kept 0 bases outside the gene matches. This CDR3 has 13 residues. The CDR3 is CASRQGSYNEQFF. CDR3 nucleotide sequence: TGTGCCAGCAGACAGGGGTCCTACAATGAGCAGTTCTTC.

V and J are TRBV7-8 and TRBJ2-7; D gene uncertain. Per germline, CDR1 SGHVS and CDR2 FQNEAQ. The germline V and J ends were trimmed by 5 bases and 0 bases, with 8 bases remaining between them. The CDR3 loop spans 13 amino acids. The CDR3 loop is CASSTRPSYEQYF. CDR3 sequence (DNA): TGTGCCAGCAGCACAAGGCCCTCCTACGAGCAGTACTTC.

This clonotype was observed at least ten times. The rearrangement joins TRBV12-3 or TRBV12-4 to TRBJ2-2; D may be TRBD1 or TRBD2 (5 bases each). The CDR3 has 14 residues. The ends were cut back, 6 bases at V and 6 bases at J, with 14 bases in the middle. CDR3 nucleotide sequence: TGTGCCAGCAGCCCGGGACGGAAGGCCGGGGAGCTGTTTTTT. It yields the protein CASSPGRKAGELFF.